The sample holds a few counts of the clone carrying this T cell receptor (beta chain). Its specificity is unknown. What was sequenced were expressed TCRB transcripts, since all of the isolated RNA had been reverse transcribed. Produced via immunoSEQ multiplex PCR; TCRdb's table is partial and in-frame only. In the table there are under 450,000 clones, roughly 14% of which are singletons. V lost 3 bases, J lost 3 bases, and 6 bases lay in between. The CDR3 is 12 residues long. In germline, CDR1 is SGHNT, CDR2 YYREEE (reference sequence). The sample originates from a study of beta chain features in type 1 diabetes. Regarding the study as a whole: Researchers report that Type 1 diabetes patients had moderately but significantly shorter TCRB CDR3s across all four CD4+ subsets. Cells expressing TCR highly could be over-represented by cDNA sequencing.

The V call is TRBV5-4, the J call TRBJ1-1; D remains unclear. The TCR sequence derives from a man aged 30 to 39 in good health. The sequenced material came from naive CD4+ T cells from blood. The CDR3 region has the DNA TGTGCCAGCAGCTCAATTTACACTGAAGCTTTCTTT. This codes for CASSSIYTEAFF.